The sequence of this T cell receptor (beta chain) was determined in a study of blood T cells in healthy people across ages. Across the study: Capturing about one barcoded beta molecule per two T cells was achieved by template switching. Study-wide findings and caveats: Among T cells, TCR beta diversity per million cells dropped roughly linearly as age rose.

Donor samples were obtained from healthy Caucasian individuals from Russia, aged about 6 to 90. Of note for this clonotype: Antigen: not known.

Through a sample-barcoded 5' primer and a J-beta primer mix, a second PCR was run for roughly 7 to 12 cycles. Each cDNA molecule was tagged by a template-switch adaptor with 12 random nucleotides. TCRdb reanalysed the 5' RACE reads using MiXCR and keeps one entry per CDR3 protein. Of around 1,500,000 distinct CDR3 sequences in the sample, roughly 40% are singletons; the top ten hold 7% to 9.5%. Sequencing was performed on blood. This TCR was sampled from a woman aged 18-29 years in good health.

CDR3 nucleotide sequence: TGCGCCAGCAGCCCCCGACAGGGATGGTCCAACACTGAAGCTTTCTTT. Its protein product is CASSPRQGWSNTEAFF. The chain combines TRBV5-1 with TRBJ1-1, with 7 bases lining up with TRBD1. The germline V gene has CDR1 SGHRS and CDR2 YFSETQ. The CDR3 extends over 16 amino acids. V shed 4 bases and J 2 bases; nucleotides not matched to a gene: 11.